A selection of T cell receptor beta chains follows, all from one sample in a study of blood T cells in healthy people across ages. TCRdb re-called the 5' RACE reads through MiXCR, storing one row per CDR3 protein. The repertoire holds 1.5 million to 2 million distinct CDR3 sequences, with just under 50% as singletons. The sample consisted of blood. These receptors came from a woman aged 35 to 49 in good health. Both conserved end residues are part of each CDR3. The D gene is left open where the match is weak. Clone size is given for some rows only: seen once, a few or many times, or a class if the clone is expanded.

TRBJ2-5	-	TRBV6-1	-	TGTGCCAGCCCCGGAGGGGTCCCCTACAAGCAGTACTTC	CASPGGVPYKQYF
TRBJ2-7	TRBD2	TRBV18	-	TGTGCCAGCTCACCCAGGGCGGGGGGGCTCCACGAGCAGTACTTC	CASSPRAGGLHEQYF
TRBJ2-7	TRBD2	TRBV4-3	many	TGCGCCAGCAGCCAGGGGACTAGCGGAACCTACGAGCAGTACTTC	CASSQGTSGTYEQYF
TRBJ1-5	TRBD1	TRBV4-2	-	TGTGCCAGCAGCCAAGATAGGGACAGGTACAATCGGCCCCAGCATTTT	CASSQDRDRYNRPQHF
TRBJ2-5	-	TRBV25-1	-	TGTGCCAGCAGTGAATCTGGGCGGGGCAGCTTCCAAGAGACCCAGTACTTC	CASSESGRGSFQETQYF
TRBJ2-2	-	TRBV7-8	once	TGTGCCAGCAGCTTCCTCCAGAAGAACACCGGGGAGCTGTTTTTT	CASSFLQKNTGELFF
TRBJ2-5	TRBD1	TRBV20-1	once	TGCAGTGCTAGACCCGCGAGGGGGCTACCCCCTCGGCGAGAGACCCAGTACTTC	CSARPARGLPPRRETQYF
TRBJ1-6	TRBD1	TRBV27	-	TGTGCCAGCAGCGACCGGACAGGGTGGGCTAATTCACCCCTCCACTTT	CASSDRTGWANSPLHF
TRBJ2-7	-	TRBV5-6	-	TGTGCCAGCAGTTATGGGAGCGGTTTATACGAGCAGTACTTC	CASSYGSGLYEQYF
TRBJ1-4	-	TRBV25-1	-	TGTGCCAGCAGTGAATACCAGGGGACGGGTGAAAAACTGTTTTTT	CASSEYQGTGEKLFF
TRBJ2-7	TRBD2	TRBV5-1	-	TGCGCCAGCAGCTTGGGTCCTCTCGCTAGCGGGGGTTACAATGAGCAGTACTTC	CASSLGPLASGGYNEQYF
TRBJ2-3	-	TRBV28	once	TGTGCCAGCAGTATGGGGGGCCGCTCAGATACGCAGTATTTT	CASSMGGRSDTQYF
TRBJ2-3	TRBD2	TRBV24-1	-	TGTGCCACCAGTGATTGCGATAGCGGGGTCCCAGATACGCAGTATTTT	CATSDCDSGVPDTQYF
TRBJ2-7	TRBD1	TRBV27	-	TGTGCCAGCAGTTTGCGGACAGGGGCATCCTACGAGCAGTACTTC	CASSLRTGASYEQYF
TRBJ2-7	TRBD2	TRBV20-1	few	TGCAGTGCCCGTAGAGCGGGGGGGAACGAGCAGTACTTC	CSARRAGGNEQYF
TRBJ1-5	-	TRBV6-2/TRBV6-3	-	TGTGCCAGCAGTTCTCCCGGGATCGGGGGTCAGCCCCAGCATTTT	CASSSPGIGGQPQHF
TRBJ2-6	-	TRBV24-1	-	TGTGCCACCCAGATCTCTGGGGCCAACGTCCTGACTTTC	CATQISGANVLTF
TRBJ2-5	TRBD1	TRBV20-1	-	TGCAGTGCTAGGGTAACAGGGGGCAAGGGAGAGACTCAGTACTTC	CSARVTGGKGETQYF
TRBJ2-3	-	TRBV11-2	-	TGTGCCAGCACCTCCATCGGAGAAACAGATACGCAGTATTTT	CASTSIGETDTQYF
TRBJ2-5	TRBD1	TRBV3-1	-	TGTGCCAGCAGCCTAGGGACAGGTAACCGGGAGACCCAGTACTTC	CASSLGTGNRETQYF
TRBJ1-6	-	TRBV7-9	-	TGTGCCAGCAGCTTAGGCTCTCACTATAATTCACCCCTCCACTTT	CASSLGSHYNSPLHF
TRBJ2-7	-	TRBV4-3	-	TGCGCCAGCAGCCATTACAGCGAGGGGTCCTACGAGCAGTACTTC	CASSHYSEGSYEQYF
TRBJ1-2	-	TRBV7-2	-	TGTGCCAGCAGCTTTACTACCTCCTATGGCTACACCTTC	CASSFTTSYGYTF
TRBJ2-3	-	TRBV20-1	-	TGCAGTACACGCTCGCCCAGCGCGGCGGCAGATACGCAGTATTTT	CSTRSPSAAADTQYF
TRBJ1-2	-	TRBV20-1	-	TGCAGTGCCAACGCGGGAACGAACTGTGGCTACACCTTC	CSANAGTNCGYTF
TRBJ2-5	-	TRBV27	-	TGTGCCAGCAGTTTAATAGGACTCCCGGCAACCCAGTACTTC	CASSLIGLPATQYF
TRBJ1-2	-	TRBV6-1	few	TGTGCCAGCAGTGAATCCCGGACAGAGTATGGCTACACCTTC	CASSESRTEYGYTF
TRBJ2-3	-	TRBV6-5	-	TGTGCCAGCAGTATACTGGGCTACCCCAATACGCAGTATTTT	CASSILGYPNTQYF
TRBJ2-1	TRBD2	TRBV9	-	TGTGCCAGCTGCCCCCTCCATCAACGAGGACTAGTGAGCTCCTACAATGAGCAGTTCTTC	CASCPLHQRGLVSSYNEQFF